This TCR beta chain is from a study of T-cell reconstitution after alpha-beta-depleted transplantation in children. The study's findings and limits: There were reportedly several hundred expanded graft clones from which alpha-beta T cells came about two months after transplant.

Notes on this clonotype: Its antigen is unknown.

During its preparation, the TCRbeta library received unique molecular identifiers. TCRdb re-derived calls from the PCR reads in MiXCR, one entry per CDR3 protein. The repertoire holds fewer than 550,000 distinct CDR3 sequences, with roughly 15% as singletons. CDR3 length: 14 amino acids. V lost 2 bases and J 3 bases, leaving 10 bases between the germline ends. The germline CDR1 and CDR2 sequences are SNHLY and FYNNEI. Sequences were derived from PBMCs, mostly from graft donor cells, sampled 360 days after TCRalphabeta/CD19-depleted stem cell transplant. This sequence joins TRBV2 and TRBJ1-2; D may be TRBD1 (5 bases). This sequence originates from a boy under three years old who had a stem cell transplant for Wiskott-Aldrich syndrome, so the T cells may come from the graft donor. The CDR3 DNA reads as TGTGCCAGCAGTGAAAGGGGAGGGGACTATGGCTACACCTTC. Residues: CASSERGGDYGYTF.